This record looks at one TCR beta chain sequence and its context. Using immunoSEQ multiplex PCR, the repertoire was profiled, and TCRdb retains in-frame clones only, with some absent. The table has 120,000 or so clones, roughly 95% seen once; the top ten hold 3.6%. These data belong to a study of control samples from healthy donors and cancer patients. Sequencing was performed on blood. The clonotype comes from a man aged 25-45 years in good health.

In DNA form, the CDR3 reads TGCGCCAGCAGCTCGGCAGGGGGGAACACTGAAGCTTTCTTT. Its protein product is CASSSAGGNTEAFF. This chain connects TRBV5-1 to TRBJ1-1, with 7 positions matching TRBD1. The V segment lost 3 bases and the J segment 1 base; nucleotides outside the gene matches: 3. Looked up from germline, CDR1 is SGHRS and CDR2 is YFSETQ. This CDR3 has 14 residues.